This is a list of T cell receptor beta chains from one sample in a study of blood T cell repertoires in COVID-19. Data came from immunoSEQ multiplex PCR; TCRdb stores just in-frame clones and leaves some out. There are about 200,000 clones in the sample; less than 85% occur only once, and approximately 19% lies in the top ten. Material: PBMCs or T cells enriched from blood (not recorded which). These receptors all stem from a middle-aged man who had recovered from COVID-19. Each CDR3 is given with its conserved first and last residue. Clone size is shown for a subset of rows, as once, few, many or a class of expanded clone.

TRBJ1-3,TRBV3-1/TRBV3-2,.,CASSQELSSRNTIYF
TRBJ1-5,TRBV13,.,CASSSTGQENQPQHF
TRBJ1-5,TRBV28,few,CASSFGGGRRVNQPQHF
TRBJ2-7,TRBV19,.,CASSARGGSYEQYF
TRBJ2-1,TRBV2,.,CASSEGFRGSSYNEQFF
TRBJ1-5,TRBV19,.,CASSIRDRDFRPQHF
TRBJ1-1,TRBV27,once,CASSGRQGASLKNTEAFF
TRBJ1-1,TRBV10-3,.,CASRVLMHTEAFF
TRBJ1-6,TRBV6-5,.,CASKNYPSPLHF
TRBJ2-7,TRBV24-1,.,CATGGGTGVNEQYF
TRBJ2-7,TRBV3-1/TRBV3-2,.,CASSPPSPRSYEQYF
TRBJ2-6,TRBV11-3,.,CASSLSSYRGGANVLTF
TRBJ1-2,TRBV28,.,CASSPGQGNYGYTF
TRBJ2-1,TRBV9,once,CASSVDVGLAGEQFF
TRBJ2-7,TRBV4-1,.,CASSQAAREGEQYF
TRBJ2-7,TRBV7-9,once,CASTKLGQGINEQYF
TRBJ2-2,TRBV13,once,CASSPDRGSSLNTGELFF
TRBJ1-1,TRBV6-5,.,CASSYSDRLEAFF
TRBJ2-7,TRBV5-1,.,CASSMGGTLPYEQYF
TRBJ1-4,TRBV2,.,CASNLTPTNEKLFF
TRBJ1-2,TRBV18,.,CASSPQGLEGYGYTF
TRBJ2-7,TRBV3-1/TRBV3-2,.,CASSQVFDGSYEQYF
TRBJ1-5,TRBV18,.,CASTDRGSSNQPQHF
TRBJ2-5,TRBV3-1/TRBV3-2,.,CASSQDRGGQGQETQYF
TRBJ2-7,TRBV11-2,.,CASSNVQGGEQYF
TRBJ2-1,TRBV4-1,.,CASSPMTSGPNLDEQFF
TRBJ2-1,TRBV3-1/TRBV3-2,.,CASSPSGTSGDNEQFF
TRBJ1-6,TRBV28,.,CASSLGQIGSPLHF
TRBJ2-7,TRBV28,.,CASRGTGRGSYEQYF
TRBJ1-5,TRBV5-8,.,CASSLGEDQPQHF
TRBJ2-7,TRBV15,.,CATSRGKGVTYEQYF
TRBJ1-1,TRBV27,.,CASYRTGGLEAFF
TRBJ1-3,TRBV7-2,.,CASSLAYGTLSGNTIYF
TRBJ1-2,TRBV30,.,CAWRGGSFIRGYTF
TRBJ1-4,TRBV20-1,few,CSASSRGSEKLFF
TRBJ1-6,TRBV13,.,CASSLGDRGSPLHF
TRBJ2-3,TRBV5-6,.,CASSWKREGPDTQYF
TRBJ1-2,TRBV7-9,.,CASSLEGGEGYTF
TRBJ2-3,TRBV12-3/TRBV12-4,.,CASSLQTDTQYF
TRBJ1-5,TRBV19,.,CASSLDRGSNQPQHF
TRBJ2-7,TRBV9,.,CASSVGRISYEQYF
TRBJ2-6,TRBV6-6,.,CASSRQGASSGANVLTF
TRBJ2-5,TRBV18,.,CASSQYQETQYF